This T cell receptor beta chain was observed in a study of cytomegalovirus exposure and HLA in healthy donors. Researchers ran the PCR with 60 Vbeta and 13 Jbeta primers. The table came from immunoSEQ multiplex PCR; TCRdb's copy has only in-frame clones and leaves some out. The sample contains about 190,000 clones, roughly 80% of which appear only once. This clonotype originated in a young woman in good health and CMV-seronegative. Sequencing used PBMCs.

The CDR3, as DNA: TGTGCCAGCAGCTCTAGACGTCAGGGAACGGGAAACACCATATATTTT. This translates into CASSSRRQGTGNTIYF. The gene calls are TRBV7-2 and TRBJ1-3; perhaps TRBD1 as D (5 bases). The V end was cut by 4 bases, the J end by 4 bases, with 17 bases between. Germline values: CDR1 SGHTA, CDR2 FQGNSA. The CDR3 is 16 residues long.